This TCR beta chain was sequenced during a study of CD8 T cells in Susac syndrome. The RNA, roughly 0.45 to 1 ug, was put through reverse transcription using random hexamers. With immunoSEQ multiplex PCR, TCR beta CDR3 was amplified across 54 Vbeta and 13 Jbeta. One entry per CDR3 protein results from TCRdb running MiXCR on the immunoSEQ multiplex PCR reads. The data contain 200,000 to 300,000 distinct CDR3 sequences, 90% to 95% of them singletons. V lost 3 bases, J lost 4 bases, and 3 bases stayed unmatched. This CDR3 contains 15 residues. The sequenced target, TCR beta, came from blood CD8+ and CD4+ T cells. The multiple sclerosis controls were treatment-naive patients affected by stable or active relapsing-remitting disease.

The sample taken for sequencing was CD4+ T cells from PBMCs. This sequence was found in a human donor with multiple sclerosis. V gene TRBV12-3 or TRBV12-4 combines with J gene TRBJ2-3; 11 bases are shared with TRBD2. In DNA, the CDR3 is TGTGCCAGCAGTTTCCCGACTAGCGGGGCAGATACGCAGTATTTT. Translating gives CASSFPTSGADTQYF.